This T cell receptor beta chain was identified in a study of siplizumab effects on memory and regulatory T cells. This table comes from immunoSEQ multiplex PCR, and its TCRdb copy is limited to in-frame clones, with some not included. The sample includes approximately 75,000 clones, roughly 93% of them seen just once. Sequenced: CD8+ T cells sorted from blood. The sequence was obtained from a human donor in good health.

CDR3 sequence (DNA): TGTGCCTGGACTGAGCCCAACTTCTATGGCTACACCTTC. Residues: CAWTEPNFYGYTF. The chain links TRBV30 to TRBJ1-2; no clear D. The germline gives CDR1 GTSNPN, CDR2 SVGIG (reference sequence). The CDR3 consists of 13 residues. V lost 4 bases to trimming and J lost 4 bases, with 13 bases between them.